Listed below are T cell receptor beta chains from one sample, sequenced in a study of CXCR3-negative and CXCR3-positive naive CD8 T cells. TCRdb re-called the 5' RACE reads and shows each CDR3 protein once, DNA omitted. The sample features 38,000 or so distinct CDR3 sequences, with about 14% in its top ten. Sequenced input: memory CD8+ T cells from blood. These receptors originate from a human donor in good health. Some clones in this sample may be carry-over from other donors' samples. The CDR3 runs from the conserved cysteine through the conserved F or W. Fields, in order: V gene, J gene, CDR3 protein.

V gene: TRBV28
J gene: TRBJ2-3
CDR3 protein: CASAPGGNTQYF

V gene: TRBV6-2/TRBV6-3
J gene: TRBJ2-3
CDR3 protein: CASSPGGVTDTQYF

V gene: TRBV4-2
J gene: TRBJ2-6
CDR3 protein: CASSQVGGANVLTF

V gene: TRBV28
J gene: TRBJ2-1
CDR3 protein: CASSPARDREVHEQFF

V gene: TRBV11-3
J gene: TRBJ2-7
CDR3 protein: CASSLVPPSETPYEQYF

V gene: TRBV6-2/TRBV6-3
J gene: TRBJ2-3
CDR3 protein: CASSYFRQVTDTQYF

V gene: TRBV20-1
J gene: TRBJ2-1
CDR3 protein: CSARGDRESYNEQFF

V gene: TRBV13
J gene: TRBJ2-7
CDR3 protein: CASSLGLASYEQYF

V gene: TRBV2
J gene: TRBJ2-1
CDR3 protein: CARREGDSGGVSYNEQFF

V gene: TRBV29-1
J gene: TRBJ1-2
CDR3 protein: CSAQGVYGYTF

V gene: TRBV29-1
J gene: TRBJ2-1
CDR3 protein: CSVKLAGGIFF

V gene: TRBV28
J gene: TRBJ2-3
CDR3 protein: CASSFGRLTDTQYF

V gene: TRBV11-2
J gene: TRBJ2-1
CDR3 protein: CASSYTDNEQFF

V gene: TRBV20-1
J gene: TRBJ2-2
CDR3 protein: CSARDTGSGVTGELFF

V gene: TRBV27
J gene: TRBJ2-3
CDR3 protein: CASSLSGLASSVGLDTQYF

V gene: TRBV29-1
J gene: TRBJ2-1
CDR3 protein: CSVRANYNEQFF

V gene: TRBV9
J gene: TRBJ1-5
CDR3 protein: CASSVSGATGQPQHF

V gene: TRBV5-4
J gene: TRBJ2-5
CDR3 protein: CASSSPWKGAEETQYF

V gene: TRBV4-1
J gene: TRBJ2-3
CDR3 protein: CASSQSFGTGGTDTQYF

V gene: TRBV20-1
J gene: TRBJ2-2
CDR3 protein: CSARGQGDTGELFF

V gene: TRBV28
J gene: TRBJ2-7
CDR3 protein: CASSPRTSGRFSYEQYF

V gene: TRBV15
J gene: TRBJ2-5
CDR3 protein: CATSRAPSGEGTQYF

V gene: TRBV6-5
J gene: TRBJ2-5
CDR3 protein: CASSRTSGGGETQYF

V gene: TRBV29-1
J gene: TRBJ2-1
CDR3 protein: CSVDQGPEQFF

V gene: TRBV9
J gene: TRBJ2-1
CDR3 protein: CASSSWTTPNEQFF

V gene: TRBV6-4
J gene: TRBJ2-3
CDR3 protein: CASSALAGGADTQYF

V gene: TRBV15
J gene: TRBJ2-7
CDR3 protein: CATAGTVNFNSYEQYF

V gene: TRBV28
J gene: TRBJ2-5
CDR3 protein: CASSSPRGAPGTQYF

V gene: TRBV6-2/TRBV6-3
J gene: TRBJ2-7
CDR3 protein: CASSGDTSSYEQYF

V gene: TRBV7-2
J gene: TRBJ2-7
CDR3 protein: CASSLFGSGTYEQYF

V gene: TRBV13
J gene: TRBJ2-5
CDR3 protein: CASSRTGTEKETQYF

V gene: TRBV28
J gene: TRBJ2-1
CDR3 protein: CASSYGLAGGIEQFF

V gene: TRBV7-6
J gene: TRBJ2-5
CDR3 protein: CASSPADHWETQYF

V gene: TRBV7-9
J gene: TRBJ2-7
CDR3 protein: CASSSTASYEQYF

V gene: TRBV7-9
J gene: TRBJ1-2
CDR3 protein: CASSFIPQVSVYGYTF

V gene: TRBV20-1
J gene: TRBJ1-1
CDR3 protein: CSARDRWGITEAFF

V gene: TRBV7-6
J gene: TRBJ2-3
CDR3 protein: CASSRGTSGGTDTQYF

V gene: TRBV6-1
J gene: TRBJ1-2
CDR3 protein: CASSEGTYGYTF

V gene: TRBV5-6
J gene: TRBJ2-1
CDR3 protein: CASRGTSGRREQFF

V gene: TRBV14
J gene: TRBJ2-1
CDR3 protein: CASSQEENEQFF

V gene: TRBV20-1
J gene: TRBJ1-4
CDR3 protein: CSALWYREGEKLFF

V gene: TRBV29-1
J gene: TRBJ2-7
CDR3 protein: CSVPGPGYEQYF

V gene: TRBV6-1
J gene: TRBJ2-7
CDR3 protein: CASSATGIYEQYF